The following is a T cell receptor beta chain sequence with its context. Its specificity is unknown. This entry is derived from a study of shared clonotypes between healthy human individuals. An approximately 200 ng quantity of DNA, 30,000 to 35,000 T cell genomes, went into the sorted-subset replicate PCRs. Profiling relied on immunoSEQ multiplex PCR, and the TCRdb table lists in-frame clones only, not all of them. The sample includes nearly 2 million clones, about 94% of them seen just once. General observations from the study: Clonotype sharing across donors was expected to vary with sequencing depth. Sorted-subset samples were not fully sequenced, rarefaction indicated. Across several donors, naive CD4 shared roughly 5%, naive CD8 3.5% to 4%, memory CD4 roughly 2.2%, memory CD8 about 0.4%.

Terminally differentiated effector memory CD45RA+ cells were excluded by CCR7 positive selection of CD45RO-negative cells. CDR1 and CDR2 (germline): MNHEY, SMNVEV (reference sequence). The ends lost 6 bases at V and 3 bases at J; junction bases unmatched: 2. The CDR3 spans 13 residues. Sequenced sample: naive CD8+ T cells sorted from blood. The TCR originated in a man between 18 and 35 years old in good health. The chain has TRBV27 and TRBJ2-7, with TRBD2 matching over 10 bases. CDR3 sequence: CASRAGGRYEQYF. The DNA for the CDR3 is TGTGCCAGCAGAGCGGGAGGGCGCTACGAGCAGTACTTC.